What follows are 12 T cell receptor beta chains derived from one specimen sequenced in a study of T cells in Graves' hyperthyroidism and ophthalmopathy. Amplified TCR beta CDR3 regions came from RNA transcripts. HTBI primers drove first-round RT-PCR of the TCR CDR3. Each CDR3 protein is one row after TCRdb ran MiXCR on the multiplex PCR reads. In the table there are some 300,000 distinct CDR3 sequences, roughly 20% of which are singletons. What was sequenced was blood. All receptors come from a man aged 45-65 years with Graves' ophthalmopathy.

The V call is TRBV3-1, the J call TRBJ1-2, with 10 bases aligning to TRBD1. Germline CDR1 is LGHDT and CDR2 is YNNKEL (reference sequence). V lost 0 bases and J lost 7; bases outside the gene matches: 5. CDR3 length: 15 residues. The CDR3 is CASSQEGQGVGGYTF. CDR3 DNA sequence: TGTGCCAGCAGCCAAGAAGGACAGGGGGTCGGTGGCTACACCTTC.

The chain links TRBV10-3 to TRBJ2-3, with 10 bases identical to TRBD1. The CDR3 is made up of 13 amino acids. Germline CDR1 and CDR2: ENHRY and SYGVKD. V was clipped by 6 bases and J by 5 bases; unmatched bases: 2. The CDR3 nucleotides are TGTGCCATCAGGGGACAGGGGATAGATACGCAGTATTTT. This translates into CAIRGQGIDTQYF.

This clonotype was recorded many times. The rearrangement joins TRBV4-1 to TRBJ2-2; 9 nucleotides match TRBD1. This CDR3 spans 16 amino acids. Trimming at V came to 4 bases and at J to 3 bases, leaving 6 bases not matched to a gene. Germline assignment: CDR1 MGHRA and CDR2 YSYEKL. The CDR3 reads CASSPEDRGDTGELFF. DNA for the CDR3: TGCGCCAGCAGCCCAGAGGACAGGGGCGACACCGGGGAGCTGTTTTTT.

The rearrangement uses TRBV18 and TRBJ2-7; 7 nucleotides agree with TRBD1. Germline CDR1 is KGHSH and CDR2 is LQKENI. Germline trimming cut 3 bases from V and 4 bases from J; bases unmatched to any gene: 9. This CDR3 contains 15 residues. CDR3 loop: CASSPGTALGYEQYF. CDR3 bases: TGTGCCAGCTCACCGGGGACAGCCCTAGGGTACGAGCAGTACTTC.

This clonotype was recorded a few times. The chain has TRBV19 and TRBJ1-2; 11 bases fit TRBD1. This CDR3 has 15 amino acids. Germline assignment: CDR1 LNHDA and CDR2 SQIVND (reference sequence). V lost 4 bases and J lost 5; bases outside the gene matches: 6. CDR3 bases: TGTGCCAGTAGTACCACCGGGACAGGGGGGTATGGCTACACCTTC. This codes for CASSTTGTGGYGYTF.

The J gene is TRBJ1-1, the V gene TRBV20-1; D not certain. The CDR3 spans 13 residues. The germline CDR1 and CDR2 sequences are DFQATT and SNEGSKA (reference sequence). Trimming removed 3 bases at V and 1 base at J, with 9 bases between. The DNA for the CDR3 is TGCAGTGCTAGCGGGAGCCAGAACACTGAAGCTTTCTTT. It is translated as CSASGSQNTEAFF.

The sample holds many counts of this clonotype. The V and J genes are TRBV13 and TRBJ2-2; a weak D match, TRBD1 (6 bases). Germline CDR1 is PRHDT and CDR2 is FYEKMQ (reference sequence). The CDR3 covers 13 residues. Trimming removed 2 bases from V and 8 bases from J, with 9 bases in between. This CDR3 reads CASSLTGLGELFF. CDR3 nucleotides: TGTGCCAGCAGCTTAACAGGGCTGGGGGAGCTGTTTTTT.

This clonotype was observed a few times. The gene calls are TRBV7-2 and TRBJ2-2; D possibly corresponds to TRBD2 (6 bases). CDR1 and CDR2 from the germline V gene are SGHTA and FQGNSA. The CDR3 covers 16 residues. V was pared by 1 base and J by 0 bases, with 9 bases between. The CDR3 bases are TGTGCCAGCAGCTTAGTCGCTAGCGCGAACACCGGGGAGCTGTTTTTT. This sequence encodes CASSLVASANTGELFF.

This clonotype was picked up many times. The CDR3 sequence is CASSLERGPSYEQYF. The CDR3 coding sequence is TGTGCCAGCAGCTTAGAAAGGGGGCCGTCCTACGAGCAGTACTTC. The chain recombines TRBV7-8 with TRBJ2-7; 7 bases align to TRBD1. This CDR3 is 15 amino acids long. Trimming cost V 1 base and J 1 base; bases outside gene matches: 4. Germline V CDR1 and CDR2: SGHVS, FQNEAQ.

Comment on this clonotype: A much more abundant neighbour one base away suggests this may be a read error. V and J are TRBV6-1 and TRBJ2-7, with D unresolved. The CDR3 loop spans 17 amino acids. Deletions cut 0 bases from V and 3 bases from J, with 18 bases between. Germline assignment: CDR1 MNHNS and CDR2 SASEGT. The CDR3 reads CASSEAPVMGSIYEQYF. The CDR3 bases are TGTGCCAGCAGTGAAGCGCCCGTTATGGGGTCTATCTACGAGCAGTACTTC.

In this sample, this clonotype turned up once. This may stem from a read error, because a much larger clone lies one nucleotide away. The V gene is TRBV12-3 or TRBV12-4, the J gene TRBJ2-7, with D possibly TRBD2 on 6 matching bases. This CDR3 is built from 16 residues. V was cut by 1 base and J by 3 bases, with 16 bases left in between. CDR3 sequence reads: CASSLGVAGGVYEQYF. CDR3 bases: TGTGCCAGCAGTTTAGGGGTAGCCGGAGGGGTCTACGAGCAGTACTTC.

This clonotype was observed many times. The chain employs TRBV11-2 and TRBJ2-3; tentative D call: TRBD2 (5 bases). CDR1 and CDR2 (germline): SGHAT, FQNNGV. V was trimmed by 1 base and J by 4 bases, leaving 12 bases between them. The CDR3 sequence is 15 residues long. CDR3 loop: CASSLVRGFADTQYF. CDR3 DNA sequence: TGTGCCAGCAGCTTAGTCCGCGGGTTTGCAGATACGCAGTATTTT.